The clone carrying this TCR beta chain was seen only a few times. Isolation of PBMCs was performed on around 9.8 ml fresh peripheral blood. Amplified TCR beta CDR3 regions derived from RNA transcripts. RT-PCR in the first round (using the HTBI primer set) targeted the TCR CDR3. Each CDR3 protein gets one entry after TCRdb re-called the multiplex PCR reads with MiXCR. Of about 480,000 distinct CDR3 sequences in the sample, around a fifth were seen once. The sample originates from a study of T cells in Graves' hyperthyroidism and ophthalmopathy. Trimming removed 7 bases from V and 4 bases from J, with 13 bases in between. Germline V gives CDR1 GTSNPN, CDR2 SVGIG (reference sequence). The CDR3 consists of 12 residues.

What was sequenced was blood. This TCR was recovered from an older woman with Graves' ophthalmopathy. V is TRBV30 and J is TRBJ1-1; D unresolved. CDR3 coding DNA: TGTGCCTCCTCACAAGTTTTCACTGAAGCTTTCTTT. Its protein is CASSQVFTEAFF.